This is a list of T cell receptor beta chains from one sample in a study of vaccination and CD4 T cells after COVID-19. No antigen is known for these receptors. TCRdb processed the PCR reads anew with MiXCR; each CDR3 protein has one entry. The table records 9,500 to 15,000 distinct CDR3 sequences, roughly 55% of them present only once. Sample: CD4+ T cells from blood, cultured in vitro. Receptor source: a human donor who had recovered from COVID-19. CDR3s include the opening cysteine and the closing phenylalanine or tryptophan. D genes are given only for firm matches. Expanded clones get a size class; other rows say once, few or many, or leave the size out.

J	V	size	D	DNA	CDR3
TRBJ2-1	TRBV28	-	-	TGTGCCAGCAGTCCTCTAGGGGGGGGGATTGAGCAGTTCTTC	CASSPLGGGIEQFF
TRBJ2-1	TRBV20-1	few	TRBD2	TGCAGTGCGAGTACCAGCGGGAGGTTCAACAATGAGCAGTTCTTC	CSASTSGRFNNEQFF
TRBJ1-6	TRBV7-9	once	-	TGTGCCAGCAGCCCCGGTACTGTTAATTCACCCCTCCACTTT	CASSPGTVNSPLHF
TRBJ2-3	TRBV20-1	-	-	TGCAGTGCTAGAGATAATTCCCGGGGCCTTTCCGATACGCAGTATTTT	CSARDNSRGLSDTQYF
TRBJ1-2	TRBV11-2	large	-	TGTGCCAGCAGCTTAGATCCGGCAACGACCTATGGCTACACCTTC	CASSLDPATTYGYTF
TRBJ2-4	TRBV4-2	-	-	TGTGCCAGCAGCCAGGGTGACAGGACCAAAAACATTCAGTACTTC	CASSQGDRTKNIQYF
TRBJ2-2	TRBV29-1	few	TRBD2	TGCAGCGTTGAAACCTTTCCGGGACTAGCGGGAGTGGAGAGCGGGGAGCTGTTTTTT	CSVETFPGLAGVESGELFF
TRBJ2-3	TRBV11-1	-	TRBD2	TGTGCCAGCAGCTTACGTTCGGGGGGAGCGGCAGATACGCAGTATTTT	CASSLRSGGAADTQYF
TRBJ1-2	TRBV5-1	-	-	TGCGCCAGCAGCTTGGGATCGGGACAAGGTTCGCGATATGGCTACACCTTC	CASSLGSGQGSRYGYTF
TRBJ2-3	TRBV5-4	-	-	TGTGCCAGCAGCTTGGAGTACGGGAGAACAGATACGCAGTATTTT	CASSLEYGRTDTQYF
TRBJ2-7	TRBV15	-	TRBD2	TGTGCCACCAGCAGGAACCCGGGACTAGCCTACGAGCAGTACTTC	CATSRNPGLAYEQYF
TRBJ2-3	TRBV20-1	-	-	TGCAGTGCCAGGCCGAGGGGTCTAGTTTTCCCAGATACGCAGTATTTT	CSARPRGLVFPDTQYF
TRBJ2-7	TRBV30	-	TRBD2	TGTGCCTGGAGTGTAAGTCGATCTAGCGGGATGTCCTACGAGCAGTACTTC	CAWSVSRSSGMSYEQYF
TRBJ2-3	TRBV12-3/TRBV12-4	-	TRBD2	TGTGCCAGCAGGGCGGGGGGAACCAATACGCAGTATTTT	CASRAGGTNTQYF
TRBJ2-7	TRBV7-2	-	TRBD2	TGTGCCAGCAGCCGTACTAGCGGGAGCGGGGCCTACGAGCAGTACTTC	CASSRTSGSGAYEQYF
TRBJ1-2	TRBV11-2	-	-	TGTGCCAGCCAACCCGGGGAGGACTATGGCTACACCTTC	CASQPGEDYGYTF
TRBJ2-1	TRBV19	once	-	TGTGCCAGTAGTATCCGACTCCGGGGTGAGCAGTTCTTC	CASSIRLRGEQFF
TRBJ2-2	TRBV14	-	-	TGTGCCAGCAGCCAAGTCCGGACAGCGAACACCGGGGAGCTGTTTTTT	CASSQVRTANTGELFF
TRBJ2-2	TRBV19	-	TRBD1	TGTGCCAGTCAGGGGGCCGGGGAGCTGTTTTTT	CASQGAGELFF
TRBJ2-7	TRBV20-1	-	-	TGCAGTGCTAGAGATCCAGGGGAGTCAGGCTACGAGCAGTACTTC	CSARDPGESGYEQYF
TRBJ2-2	TRBV7-9	-	-	TGTGCCAGCAGCTTAAGGGACGTCGGGGAGCTGTTTTTT	CASSLRDVGELFF
TRBJ2-3	TRBV6-1	-	TRBD2	TGTGCCAGCAGTCTAGCGGGAGGGCCCGGGGGAGGGTATACGCAGTATTTT	CASSLAGGPGGGYTQYF
TRBJ2-5	TRBV10-3	-	TRBD1	TGTGCCATCAGTGACTCAGGGACAGCCGGGGAGACCCAGTACTTC	CAISDSGTAGETQYF
TRBJ2-5	TRBV5-8	-	TRBD2	TGTGCCAGCAGCCATGGACTAGCGCAACAAGAGACCCAGTACTTC	CASSHGLAQQETQYF
TRBJ2-3	TRBV6-2/TRBV6-3	-	-	TGTGCCAGCAGAGACTCCGGGCTCCCTAGCACAGATACGCAGTATTTT	CASRDSGLPSTDTQYF
TRBJ1-2	TRBV20-1	few	TRBD1	TGCAGTGCGAAGAGGGACAGGGAGGGCTATGGCTACACCTTC	CSAKRDREGYGYTF
TRBJ2-5	TRBV15	-	-	TGTGCCACCAGCAGAGATCCCGCAGAGACCCAGTACTTC	CATSRDPAETQYF
TRBJ2-7	TRBV6-4	-	-	TGTGCCAGCAGTCGGGAAGCCATCTCCTACGAGCAGTACTTC	CASSREAISYEQYF
TRBJ1-6	TRBV27	few	-	TGTGCCAGCAGTCAACGGGGAGATAAGGGTTCACCCCTCCACTTT	CASSQRGDKGSPLHF
TRBJ2-7	TRBV18	-	-	TGTGCCAGCTCACTGACAGAAACTGAAGAGCAGTACTTC	CASSLTETEEQYF
TRBJ2-1	TRBV20-1	-	-	TGCAGTGCTGCCGGGACTCAGGATGTAGGGGAGCAGTTCTTC	CSAAGTQDVGEQFF
TRBJ2-2	TRBV20-1	-	-	TGCAGTGCTAGAGTAAAGGGCGGGGAGAACACCGGGGAGCTGTTTTTT	CSARVKGGENTGELFF
TRBJ1-2	TRBV7-2	-	-	TGTGCCAGCAGCTTAGTGGGGGGGGCACCCCTCTATGGCTACACCTTC	CASSLVGGAPLYGYTF
TRBJ1-2	TRBV5-1	-	-	TGCGCCAGCAGCTGGACCGGGGCCAACTATGGCTACACCTTC	CASSWTGANYGYTF
TRBJ2-3	TRBV5-4	few	-	TGTGCCAGCAGCTCAAAGGCCGGGGATACGCAGTATTTT	CASSSKAGDTQYF
TRBJ1-2	TRBV7-2	-	-	TGTGCCAGCAGCTTAGGTAGGGGTAGGAACTATGGCTACACCTTC	CASSLGRGRNYGYTF
TRBJ2-5	TRBV20-1	-	TRBD2	TGCAGTGCGAGGCCGGGACTAGCGGGAGCGGCCCAGTACTTC	CSARPGLAGAAQYF
TRBJ1-2	TRBV28	-	TRBD1	TGTGCCAGCAGGAAGCCTCCGGGGACAGGGCCAAACTATGGCTACACCTTC	CASRKPPGTGPNYGYTF
TRBJ2-3	TRBV7-2	-	TRBD2	TGTGCCAGCAGCCCAAGGACTAGCGGGAGAACAGATACGCAGTATTTT	CASSPRTSGRTDTQYF
TRBJ1-6	TRBV20-1	-	TRBD1	TGCAGTGCTAGAGAGCGTCGACAGGGACTTTTGGGCCCCGATTCACCCCTCCACTTT	CSARERRQGLLGPDSPLHF
TRBJ1-5	TRBV12-3/TRBV12-4	-	-	TGTGCCAGCAGTTTTAGGGGTGACAATCAGCCCCAGCATTTT	CASSFRGDNQPQHF
TRBJ1-6	TRBV11-2	-	-	TGTGCCAGCAGCGCCTACACAGGGAACTCACCCCTCCACTTT	CASSAYTGNSPLHF
TRBJ2-7	TRBV28	-	-	TGTGCCAGCACCGTACTAGGGGGGGACCCAGAGCAGTACTTC	CASTVLGGDPEQYF
TRBJ2-3	TRBV20-1	-	-	TGCAGTGCTAGAGATTACGCAGGGGAGAGCGGCACAGATACGCAGTATTTT	CSARDYAGESGTDTQYF
TRBJ2-7	TRBV11-2	few	TRBD2	TGTGCCAGCAGCTCGGGGGGACTAGCGGGAGATTACGAGCAGTACTTC	CASSSGGLAGDYEQYF
TRBJ1-1	TRBV2	-	-	TGTGCCAGCAGAATCAGAGGGGTGACTGAAGCTTTCTTT	CASRIRGVTEAFF
TRBJ1-2	TRBV19	-	TRBD1	TGTGCCAGTAGCTACTTGGACAGGGCCTATGGCTACACCTTC	CASSYLDRAYGYTF
TRBJ2-2	TRBV7-9	-	TRBD2	TGTGCCAGCAGCTTAGGCCCTTCTAGCGGGAGTGGGGCCGGGGAGCTGTTTTTT	CASSLGPSSGSGAGELFF
TRBJ2-3	TRBV15	-	TRBD2	TGTGCCACCACTCCTAGCGGTACTAGCACAGATACGCAGTATTTT	CATTPSGTSTDTQYF
TRBJ2-7	TRBV7-6	few	TRBD2	TGTGCCAGCAGCTTAGCGCCGAAGGGGAGTCGGACTAGATTCCACGAGCAGTACTTC	CASSLAPKGSRTRFHEQYF
TRBJ2-1	TRBV6-1	few	TRBD2	TGTGCCAGCAGCAGAAAAACCCGGGACTACGGGGCCAATGAGCAGTTCTTC	CASSRKTRDYGANEQFF
TRBJ1-5	TRBV5-8	few	-	TGTGCCAGCAGCTTGGATAGCAGCCGGAAGCCCCAGCATTTT	CASSLDSSRKPQHF
TRBJ2-2	TRBV20-1	few	-	TGCAGTGCTAGCGGACTGAACACCGGGGAGCTGTTTTTT	CSASGLNTGELFF
TRBJ1-5	TRBV10-3	-	TRBD1	TGTGCCATCAGTGTGACAGGGGTTAATCAGCCCCAGCATTTT	CAISVTGVNQPQHF
TRBJ1-5	TRBV27	once	TRBD1	TGTGCCAGCAGTTCGACTCAGGGGGTTTCTAAGCCCCAGCATTTT	CASSSTQGVSKPQHF